These 29 T cell receptor beta chains came from one sample sequenced in a study of graft-versus-host responses after intestinal transplantation. Libraries were prepared by immunoSEQ multiplex PCR; TCRdb keeps only in-frame clonotypes and omits some of them. In the table there are 13,000 to 15,000 clones, roughly two fifths of which are singletons. Irradiated, violet-dye-labeled stimulators (roughly 200,000) were plated alongside roughly 200,000 CFSE-labeled responders. Sequenced material: alloreactive CD8+ T cells from a mixed lymphocyte reaction culture, taken before intestinal transplant. The subset was: CFSE-low proliferating T cells sorted from roughly 6-day pre-transplant mixed lymphocyte reaction (GvH or HvG direction). These receptors were taken from a human patient who received an intestinal transplant.

The rearrangement uses TRBV7-8 and TRBJ2-2, with TRBD1 matching 8 bases. Germline CDR1 SGHVS, CDR2 FQNEAQ. CDR3 length: 16 amino acids. V lost 5 bases to trimming and J lost 3 bases; unmatched junction nucleotides: 8. The CDR3 bases are TGTGCCAGCAGCCCGGCGGGACAGGAGTACACCGGGGAGCTGTTTTTT. It translates to CASSPAGQEYTGELFF.

This chain joins TRBV10-3 and TRBJ2-1; 9 nucleotides match TRBD2. The CDR3 consists of 14 residues. CDR1 and CDR2 from the germline V gene are ENHRY and SYGVKD. V trimming: 3 bases; J trimming: 6 bases; junction bases outside the gene matches: 3. The CDR3 spells CAISDSGGSNEQFF. The DNA of the CDR3 is TGTGCCATCAGTGATAGCGGGGGATCCAATGAGCAGTTCTTC.

The chain combines TRBV23-1 with TRBJ2-3; 13 positions agree with TRBD2. TRBV23-1 is treated as an ORF (open reading frame) with a function not yet certain. V was pared by 0 bases and J by 4 bases, with 10 bases of the junction left unmatched. The CDR3 totals 19 residues. Here the CDR3 DNA reads TGCGCCAGCAGTCAATCGAACAGGGCAGGGACTAGCGGGGCAGATACGCAGTATTTT. It specifies CASSQSNRAGTSGADTQYF.

This clone was detected only a few times. At one boundary the junction diverges from the germline segment, which might be a read error. J is TRBJ2-1 and V is TRBV19, with a weak D call TRBD2 (6 bases). The CDR3 length is 11 residues. Germline V CDR1 and CDR2: LNHDA, SQIVND (reference sequence). CDR3 amino acids: CASLQGLEEFF. CDR3 DNA: TGTGCCAGTCTCCAGGGACTTGAGGAGTTCTTC.

This clone has just a few counts. The chain recombines TRBV5-1 with TRBJ1-2; perhaps TRBD1 as D (5 bases). Per germline, CDR1 SGHRS and CDR2 YFSETQ. This CDR3 spans 14 amino acids. V shed 0 bases and J shed 7 bases, with 13 bases lying between them. The CDR3 DNA reads as TGCGCCAGCAGCTTGGCCGGAGGGGTACGTGGCTACACCTTC. Encoded protein: CASSLAGGVRGYTF.

The rearrangement joins TRBV4-1 to TRBJ2-3; 7 nucleotides agree with TRBD2. J lost 4 bases, V lost 8 bases, and 9 bases had no gene match. Germline assignment: CDR1 MGHRA and CDR2 YSYEKL. There are 14 residues in the CDR3. CDR3 nucleotide sequence: TGCGCCAGCGGCCTAGCGGCCCTCCCAGATACGCAGTATTTT. Amino acid sequence: CASGLAALPDTQYF.

The DNA for the CDR3 is TGTGCCAGCAGCTCGTTCTATGGCTACACCTTC. This sequence encodes CASSSFYGYTF. The chain links TRBV7-9 to TRBJ1-2; no clear D. CDR1 is SEHNR and CDR2 is FQNEAQ in the germline V gene (reference sequence). The CDR3 consists of 11 residues. V was shortened by 4 bases and J by 4 bases, with 4 bases between the two germline ends.

The chain employs TRBV6-6 and TRBJ2-5, with D unresolved. This CDR3 is 16 amino acids long. The germline gives CDR1 MNHNY, CDR2 SVGAGI (reference sequence). Trimming removed 4 bases from V and 7 bases from J, with 22 bases in between. The CDR3 DNA sequence: TGTGCCAGCAGTTCCCTCTATAGAGGAAGTGAAGGGACCCAGTACTTC. Its protein is CASSSLYRGSEGTQYF.

This chain links TRBV19 with TRBJ2-1, with 8 bases fitting TRBD1. CDR1 is LNHDA, CDR2 SQIVND, per germline (reference sequence). This CDR3 region has 15 residues. Germline trimming cut 0 bases from V and 4 bases from J; bases unmatched to any gene: 2. The CDR3 region is CASSIDGTGYNEQFF. The CDR3 nucleotides read TGTGCCAGTAGTATAGATGGGACAGGTTACAATGAGCAGTTCTTC.

Details on this clone: The junction departs from the called germline gene at one end, perhaps through a read error. V is TRBV7-6 and J is TRBJ2-5, with 12 nucleotides matching TRBD2. This CDR3 spans 16 amino acids. Germline CDR1 is SGHVS and CDR2 is FNYEAQ. DNA of the CDR3: TGTGCCAGCAGCTTATTGTCTAGCGGGGGGGCCGAGATCCAGTACTTC. Its protein is CASSLLSSGGAEIQYF.

The chain carries TRBV7-8 and TRBJ2-1; TRBD1 matches at 10 bases. The ends lost 4 bases at V and 8 bases at J; junction bases unmatched: 8. CDR1 is SGHVS and CDR2 is FQNEAQ in the germline V gene. The CDR3 consists of 15 residues. The CDR3 loop reads CASSYGTGEYDEQFF. The CDR3 nucleotides read TGTGCCAGCAGCTACGGGACAGGGGAGTATGATGAGCAGTTCTTC.

This clone occurred once. The V gene is TRBV14, the J gene TRBJ1-2; 7 nucleotides match TRBD1. CDR1 and CDR2 from the germline V gene are SGHDN and FVKESK. Germline trimming cut 3 bases from V and 6 bases from J; bases unmatched to any gene: 10. The CDR3 runs 15 residues. Written as DNA, the CDR3 is TGTGCCAGCAGCCAGATCCACAGGGGCCAGCATGGCTACACCTTC. It is translated as CASSQIHRGQHGYTF.

V gene TRBV27 combines with J gene TRBJ2-1, with 7 positions matching TRBD1. Per the germline V gene, CDR1 is MNHEY and CDR2 is SMNVEV (reference sequence). With 4 bases clipped from V and 8 bases from J, the junction kept 11 bases outside the gene matches. This CDR3 spans 15 amino acids. The CDR3 sequence is CASSSPGRGYYEQFF. The CDR3 DNA reads TGTGCCAGCAGTTCTCCAGGCAGGGGGTACTATGAGCAGTTCTTC.

The V and J genes are TRBV5-1 and TRBJ1-5, with D unresolved. Germline CDR1 is SGHRS and CDR2 is YFSETQ. The CDR3 loop spans 14 amino acids. The V and J ends lost 1 base and 2 bases respectively, with 7 bases between them. In nucleotides, the CDR3 is TGCGCCAGCAGCTTGTGGCCAGGCAATCAGCCCCAGCATTTT. This sequence encodes CASSLWPGNQPQHF.

The rearrangement uses TRBV7-8 and TRBJ2-4; TRBD2 matches 7 bases. Germline loops: CDR1 SGHVS, CDR2 FQNEAQ. V trimming: 3 bases; J trimming: 4 bases; junction bases outside the gene matches: 9. The CDR3 length is 16 residues. The chain's CDR3 is CASSLVGRGGKNIQYF. CDR3 bases: TGTGCCAGCAGCTTGGTTGGGCGCGGGGGAAAAAACATTCAGTACTTC.

This clone was detected a few times. The gene calls are TRBV11-2 and TRBJ2-3; tentative D call: TRBD2 (5 bases). The germline V gene has CDR1 SGHAT and CDR2 FQNNGV. The V end lost 5 bases, the J end lost 5 bases, and 23 bases lay between the germline ends. The CDR3 runs to 17 residues. CDR3 loop: CASSNISTILGRDTQYF. CDR3 bases: TGTGCCAGCAGCAATATATCGACTATTTTGGGCAGAGATACGCAGTATTTT.

The chain employs TRBV4-1 and TRBJ2-7; D gene uncertain. Per the germline V gene, CDR1 is MGHRA and CDR2 is YSYEKL. Trimming shortened V by 3 bases and J by 0 bases, and 9 bases separated the two germline ends. The CDR3 runs to 14 residues. This CDR3 is CASSHMHGSYEQYF. The CDR3 bases are TGCGCCAGCAGCCATATGCACGGCTCCTACGAGCAGTACTTC.

This clone was recorded at least ten times. The gene calls are TRBV7-9 and TRBJ2-7; TRBD1 matches at 7 bases. The CDR3 consists of 12 residues. Germline CDR1 and CDR2: SEHNR and FQNEAQ (reference sequence). The junction had 3 bases not matched to a gene; V was cut back by 5 bases and J by 5 bases. CDR3 protein: CASSVDRDEQYF. The CDR3 DNA reads TGTGCCAGCAGCGTAGACAGGGACGAGCAGTACTTC.

The chain joins TRBV10-3 to TRBJ1-1; no definite D call. The CDR3 is 15 amino acids. In germline, CDR1 is ENHRY, CDR2 SYGVKD. Trimming took off 6 bases at V and 1 base at J, with 15 bases between the two ends. The CDR3 nucleotides read TGTGCCATCAGCTCATTGAAGGCGGGGAACACTGAAGCTTTCTTT. This gives the protein CAISSLKAGNTEAFF.

This clone has more than one count but fewer than ten. The J gene is TRBJ2-3, the V gene TRBV6-5, with a possible D match to TRBD1 (5 bases). V gave up 2 bases and J gave up 6 bases, with 12 bases separating them. The germline V gene encodes CDR1 MNHEY and CDR2 SVGAGI. The CDR3 contains 14 residues. The CDR3 is CASSYGQGKDTQYF. Here the CDR3 DNA reads TGTGCCAGCAGTTACGGCCAGGGAAAGGATACGCAGTATTTT.

This clone was counted a few times. The CDR3, as DNA: TGTGCCAGCAGCCATGGACTAATCTACAATGAGCAGTTCTTC. Protein product: CASSHGLIYNEQFF. This chain connects TRBV9 to TRBJ2-1; weak D call: TRBD2 (6 bases). Between the trimmed V and J ends, which lost 4 bases and 3 bases, there was a span of 11 bases. The CDR3 is made up of 14 amino acids. Germline-derived CDR1 and CDR2 are SGDLS and YYNGEE.

This clone was observed a handful of times. The rearrangement links TRBV4-3 to TRBJ1-1; D might be TRBD1 (6 bases). The V gene lost 1 base and the J gene lost 10 bases, with 13 bases spanning the gap. The CDR3 is 13 amino acids. Germline V lookup: CDR1 LGHNA, CDR2 YSLEER. The CDR3 coding sequence is TGCGCCAGCAGCCAAGCGGCAGGGGATGGAGCTTTCTTT. This sequence encodes CASSQAAGDGAFF.

This clone showed up just a few times. V and J are TRBV15 and TRBJ2-7, with 7 bases that match TRBD2. Germline values: CDR1 LNHNV, CDR2 YYDKDF (reference sequence). V lost 5 bases and J lost 5; bases outside the gene matches: 6. The CDR3 sequence is 13 residues long. CDR3 nucleotides: TGTGCCACCAGCCCCCGGGAGGTCAACGAGCAGTACTTC. Its protein is CATSPREVNEQYF.

The J gene is TRBJ1-1, the V gene TRBV29-1; 10 nucleotides match TRBD1. In germline, CDR1 is SQVTM, CDR2 ANQGSEA. The CDR3 is 12 amino acids. V dropped 7 bases and J dropped 4; count of bases not matched to a gene: 3. This CDR3 reads CSAGQGGTEAFF. The CDR3 nucleotides are TGCAGCGCCGGACAGGGGGGCACTGAAGCTTTCTTT.

In its sample, this clone was seen a few times. The CDR3 spells CAWSQGAGTDTQYF. CDR3 bases: TGTGCCTGGAGTCAGGGGGCAGGGACAGATACGCAGTATTTT. V is TRBV30 and J is TRBJ2-3, with 8 bases identical to TRBD1. This CDR3 is built from 14 residues. Germline trimming cut 2 bases from V and 3 bases from J; bases unmatched to any gene: 4. Germline V lookup: CDR1 GTSNPN, CDR2 SVGIG (reference sequence).

This clone was observed a few times. The chain recombines TRBV4-1 with TRBJ1-1; D not certain. The germline V gene encodes CDR1 MGHRA and CDR2 YSYEKL. V lost 4 bases to trimming and J lost 0 bases, with 12 bases between them. The CDR3 spans 15 residues. CDR3 sequence: CASSPGAFMNTEAFF. CDR3 coding DNA: TGCGCCAGCAGCCCAGGTGCGTTCATGAACACTGAAGCTTTCTTT.

This clone qualifies as medium-sized. The chain carries TRBV5-5 and TRBJ2-3; 13 bases line up with TRBD2. The V and J ends lost 4 bases and 2 bases, in that order; junction bases with no gene match: 4. Germline V gene lookup returns CDR1 SGHKS and CDR2 YYEKEE (reference sequence). The CDR3 is made up of 16 amino acids. CDR3 sequence reads: CASSTGTSGITDTQYF. CDR3 in DNA: TGTGCCAGCAGCACGGGGACTAGCGGGATCACAGATACGCAGTATTTT. Supplemented by reference TRBV5-5 and TRBJ2-3, the full variable domain reads DAGVTQSPTHLIKTRGQQVTLRCSPISGHKSVSWYQQVLGQGPQFIFQYYEKEERGRGNFPDRFSARQFPNYSSELNVNALLLGDSALYLCASSTGTSGITDTQYFGPGTRLTVL.

This clone was recorded a few times. The chain recombines TRBV5-1 with TRBJ1-6, with TRBD1 matching over 9 bases. Germline assignment: CDR1 SGHRS and CDR2 YFSETQ. V shed 5 bases, J shed 8 bases, and the junction held 5 bases outside the gene matches. The CDR3 totals 14 residues. The CDR3 DNA follows: TGCGCCAGCAGTTATGACAGGGGGGATTCACCCCTCCACTTT. Amino acid sequence: CASSYDRGDSPLHF.

The chain combines TRBV5-1 with TRBJ2-3, with TRBD2 matching 13 bases. Per germline, CDR1 SGHRS and CDR2 YFSETQ. The CDR3 loop spans 20 amino acids. V shed 2 bases, J shed 2 bases, and the junction held 14 bases outside the gene matches. In DNA form, the CDR3 reads TGCGCCAGCAGCTTCGAGGGACTAGCGGGGATCCGAGGGGACACAGATACGCAGTATTTT. This codes for CASSFEGLAGIRGDTDTQYF. Combining the CDR3 with reference TRBV5-1 and TRBJ2-3 gives the whole variable domain KAGVTQTPRYLIKTRGQQVTLSCSPISGHRSVSWYQQTPGQGLQFLFEYFSETQRNKGNFPGRFSGRQFSNSRSEMNVSTLELGDSALYLCASSFEGLAGIRGDTDTQYFGPGTRLTVL.